These T cell receptor beta chains were read from a single sample in a study of blood T cell repertoires in COVID-19. Libraries were prepared by immunoSEQ multiplex PCR; TCRdb keeps only in-frame clonotypes and omits some of them. The sample gives around 230,000 clones, about 88% of which show up once; 0.72% is in the top ten. The sequenced sample was peripheral blood. The receptor source for this set is a man aged 40-49 years with acute or convalescent COVID-19. Each CDR3 is given with its conserved first and last residue. A D gene is named only where the DNA matches it firmly. For some rows the clone size is stated as once, few or many, or as a class when expanded; others skip it.

J	size	D	V	DNA	CDR3
TRBJ1-2	NA	TRBD1	TRBV6-6	TGTGCCAGCAGTCAAACAGGGGGCGACTATGGCTACACCTTC	CASSQTGGDYGYTF
TRBJ2-7	NA	TRBD1	TRBV19	TGTGCCAGTAGTCCCCTGGGACAGGGCCTTAGCTCCTACGAGCAGTACTTC	CASSPLGQGLSSYEQYF
TRBJ1-1	NA	NA	TRBV5-1	TGCGCCAGCAGCCCAACAGGGAACCGGAACACTGAAGCTTTCTTT	CASSPTGNRNTEAFF
TRBJ2-3	NA	NA	TRBV19	TGTGCCAGTAGTATTCCGGGGGATACGCAGTATTTT	CASSIPGDTQYF
TRBJ2-6	NA	NA	TRBV19	TGTGCCAGTACCAGCGGATTCGCAGGGGGGATCTCTGGGGCCAACGTCCTGACTTTC	CASTSGFAGGISGANVLTF
TRBJ2-3	NA	NA	TRBV19	TGTGCTTCTTCGACTGATGCTAGCACAGATACGCAGTATTTT	CASSTDASTDTQYF
TRBJ2-7	NA	TRBD2	TRBV29-1	TGCAGCGTTGCAGGGCGGGCTAGCGGGGGGCCGAGCTCCTACGAGCAGTACTTC	CSVAGRASGGPSSYEQYF
TRBJ2-1	few	NA	TRBV3-1/TRBV3-2	TGTGCCAGCAGCCAGACACTAGACAATGAGCAGTTCTTC	CASSQTLDNEQFF
TRBJ2-1	NA	NA	TRBV12-2	TGTGCAAGTCGCTTATCGCCCCAGCGGGGGGCCCCCTACAATGAGCAGTTCTTC	CASRLSPQRGAPYNEQFF
TRBJ2-2	NA	NA	TRBV5-6	TGTGCCAGCAGCCTTCTAGGAACCGGGGAGCTGTTTTTT	CASSLLGTGELFF
TRBJ2-3	NA	TRBD2	TRBV5-5	TGTGCCAGCAGCTCCGTAGCGGGGAGCACAGATACGCAGTATTTT	CASSSVAGSTDTQYF
TRBJ2-2	NA	NA	TRBV10-1	TGCGCCAGCAGTGGGGACTCTTCGAACACCGGGGAGCTGTTTTTT	CASSGDSSNTGELFF
TRBJ1-1	NA	NA	TRBV30	TGTGCCGCAACTATTGGGACTGAAGCTTTCTTT	CAATIGTEAFF
TRBJ2-2	NA	NA	TRBV18	TGTGCCAGTCAGACAGGACCGAACACCGGGGAGCTGTTTTTT	CASQTGPNTGELFF
TRBJ2-3	once	NA	TRBV11-2	TGTGCCAGCAGCTTAAACAGCGGGACAGATACGCAGTATTTT	CASSLNSGTDTQYF
TRBJ2-3	NA	TRBD2	TRBV9	TGTGCCAGCAGCCCACTAGCGGGCCTTAGCACAGATACGCAGTATTTT	CASSPLAGLSTDTQYF
TRBJ2-2	once	TRBD2	TRBV18	TGTGCCAGCTCACCACCGCTAGCGGTGAACACCGGGGAGCTGTTTTTT	CASSPPLAVNTGELFF
TRBJ2-5	few	NA	TRBV6-1	TGTGCCAGCAGTGAAATGAGGGAGACCCAGTACTTC	CASSEMRETQYF
TRBJ2-7	NA	TRBD2	TRBV10-2	TGCGCCAGCAGTGATGGACTAGGCGCCTACGAGCAGTACTTC	CASSDGLGAYEQYF
TRBJ2-3	NA	NA	TRBV27	TGTGCCAGCAGGGGCCAGCCTACAGATACGCAGTATTTT	CASRGQPTDTQYF
TRBJ2-7	NA	NA	TRBV12-3/TRBV12-4	TGTGCCAGCAGTAGCGGTGGCGAGCAGTACTTC	CASSSGGEQYF
TRBJ1-5	NA	NA	TRBV14	TGTGCCAGCAGCCAAGCGGAGGGGCCCCAGCATTTT	CASSQAEGPQHF
TRBJ2-7	NA	TRBD1	TRBV10-2	TGCGCCAGCAGTGGACAGGGTGACTACGAGCAGTACTTC	CASSGQGDYEQYF